Reported below is one T cell receptor beta chain. The record originates from a study of blood T cell repertoires in COVID-19. Study in general: The United States, Italy and Spain provided the acute and convalescent COVID-19 samples. The analysed material was cDNA or gDNA that came from T cells, B-cell-depleted T cells, or PBMCs.

From germline, CDR1 is SGHTA and CDR2 FQGNSA. The CDR3 contains 15 residues. Trimming removed 5 bases from V and 4 bases from J, with 15 bases in between. As processed by the authors: Researchers report that nucleated cell counts were estimated from reference gene primer amplification. The method was immunoSEQ multiplex PCR; TCRdb's version includes in-frame clones alone and lacks a portion of them. The V and J calls and clone size come from that table; D and trimming were worked out from the DNA. The data show 200,000 to 250,000 clones, with about four fifths seen just once and 3.6% held by the top ten.

The TCR was taken from a woman over 75 with acute or convalescent COVID-19. The V gene is TRBV7-2, the J gene TRBJ2-1, with D maybe TRBD1 (6 bases). Source material: peripheral blood. CDR3 loop: CASSQTGLGYNEQFF. The DNA of the CDR3 is TGTGCCAGCAGCCAAACAGGGCTCGGGTACAATGAGCAGTTCTTC.